The 10 T cell receptor beta chains below all came from one sample that was sequenced in a study of blood T cell repertoires in COVID-19. Sequencing was performed with immunoSEQ multiplex PCR; in TCRdb, only in-frame clones are kept and a portion is missing. The sample includes about 300,000 clones, about nine tenths of them seen just once. The source material was PBMCs or T cells enriched from blood (not recorded which). These receptors came from a woman between 18 and 30 years old who had recovered from COVID-19.

V usage is TRBV7-2 and J usage is TRBJ1-4; 7 positions match TRBD1. Germline values: CDR1 SGHTA, CDR2 FQGNSA. Losses at the gene ends were 5 bases for V and 4 bases for J; bases not matched to a gene: 7. This CDR3 spans 15 amino acids. The DNA of the CDR3 is TGTGCCAGCAGCCCGACAGGGCGCTTTAATGAAAAACTGTTTTTT. Translating gives CASSPTGRFNEKLFF.

This clone has ten or more counts. The rearrangement uses TRBV24-1 and TRBJ2-3, with 10 bases matching TRBD2. The V gene's germline CDR1 is KGHDR and CDR2 SFDVKD. This CDR3 comprises 13 residues. The junction had 1 base not matched to a gene; V was cut back by 6 bases and J by 5 bases. The CDR3 bases are TGTGCCACCAGTAGACTAGCGGGAGATACGCAGTATTTT. Translation: CATSRLAGDTQYF.

The genes are TRBV27 and TRBJ2-6; TRBD2 is a possible D gene (6 bases). V was clipped by 6 bases and J by 0 bases, with 18 bases between them. Per germline, CDR1 MNHEY and CDR2 SMNVEV (reference sequence). The CDR3 length is 18 residues. The CDR3 coding sequence is TGTGCCAGCAGCCCGCGGCGGGGCCTGAGCTCTGGGGCCAACGTCCTGACTTTC. This codes for CASSPRRGLSSGANVLTF.

V gene TRBV11-3 combines with J gene TRBJ1-6; D ambiguous. Germline V gene lookup returns CDR1 SGHNT and CDR2 YENEEA. This CDR3 has 16 amino acids. V shed 5 bases and J shed 6 bases, with 17 bases lying between them. CDR3 sequence (DNA): TGTGCCAGCAGCCCTCCCAGAGGGTTCAGTAATTCACCCCTCCACTTT. It translates to CASSPPRGFSNSPLHF.

The chain couples TRBV27 to TRBJ1-5; 8 bases map to TRBD1. The CDR3 consists of 15 residues. J lost 6 bases, V lost 5 bases, and 9 bases had no gene match. CDR1 and CDR2 (germline): MNHEY, SMNVEV (reference sequence). CDR3 DNA: TGTGCCAGCAGTGGACAGGGAGGGTTGAGTCAGCCCCAGCATTTT. Its translation is CASSGQGGLSQPQHF.

The J gene is TRBJ1-1, the V gene TRBV29-1, with D hard to call. The CDR3 runs 15 residues. V was shortened by 0 bases and J by 10 bases, with 21 bases between the two germline ends. Germline assignment: CDR1 SQVTM and CDR2 ANQGSEA. CDR3 loop: CSVEDPAGSRDGAFF. As DNA, the CDR3 is TGCAGCGTTGAAGATCCGGCAGGAAGTCGAGACGGAGCTTTCTTT.

The rearrangement uses TRBV7-9 and TRBJ1-1; unclear D gene. CDR1 and CDR2 from the germline V gene are SEHNR and FQNEAQ (reference sequence). Trimming removed 1 base from V and 2 bases from J, with 8 bases in between. The length of the CDR3 is 14 residues. In DNA, the CDR3 is TGTGCCAGCAGCTTAGATCCAGAAAACACTGAAGCTTTCTTT. This gives the protein CASSLDPENTEAFF.

This clone was counted only a few times. The chain joins TRBV5-1 to TRBJ2-1; 15 nucleotides agree with TRBD2. The junction had 5 bases not matched to a gene; V was cut back by 4 bases and J by 9 bases. This CDR3 has 15 amino acids. Germline-derived CDR1 and CDR2 are SGHRS and YFSETQ. The chain's CDR3 is CASSPGLAGGIEQFF. As DNA, the CDR3 is TGCGCCAGCAGCCCAGGACTAGCGGGAGGGATTGAGCAGTTCTTC.

The chain carries TRBV12-3 or TRBV12-4 and TRBJ1-2, with D uncertain. The CDR3 contains 13 residues. V dropped 4 bases and J dropped 7 bases, with 13 bases sitting between them. In DNA form, the CDR3 reads TGTGCCAGCAGTTCGGGAGTGACGGGTGGCTACACCTTC. It codes for CASSSGVTGGYTF.

The chain combines TRBV6-2 or TRBV6-3 with TRBJ1-2; perhaps TRBD1 as D (5 bases). The CDR3 consists of 14 residues. The V gene's germline CDR1 is MNHEY and CDR2 SVGEGT. V gave up 2 bases and J gave up 8 bases, with 15 bases separating them. CDR3 sequence reads: CASSYRPGGEGYTF. The DNA for the CDR3 is TGTGCCAGCAGTTACCGACCCGGAGGGGAGGGCTACACCTTC.